This is a list of T cell receptor beta chains from one sample in a study of OX40 agonist ivuxolimab in advanced cancers. Clones were sequenced by immunoSEQ multiplex PCR, and TCRdb holds only the in-frame ones, with some missing. The table lists 99,000 or so clones, 91% of them singletons. Here the sequenced sample was CD4+ or CD8+ T cells sorted from blood, taken in a trial of the OX40 agonist ivuxolimab. The receptors originated from an adult with an advanced solid tumor such as melanoma, head and neck, liver or kidney cancer. The CDR3 runs from the conserved cysteine through the conserved F or W. A D gene is named only where the DNA matches it firmly. Only some rows state a clone size, as once, few, many or a class for expanded clones.

TRBJ2-5 TRBV18 TRBD2 - TGTGCCAGCTCACCACCAGGAAGATTAGCGGGATCGGAGACCCAGTACTTC CASSPPGRLAGSETQYF
TRBJ2-7 TRBV6-6 - once TGTGCCAGCAGTTACATGCGGGATTACGAGCAGTACTTC CASSYMRDYEQYF
TRBJ1-2 TRBV5-1 - - TGCGCCAGCAGCTTGGGACGGGACACCGATCGCTATGGCTACACCTTC CASSLGRDTDRYGYTF
TRBJ2-6 TRBV7-2 - - TGTGCCAGCAGCCTCAGGGTTTCTGGGGCCAACGTCCTGACTTTC CASSLRVSGANVLTF
TRBJ2-7 TRBV14 - - TGTGCCAGCAGCCAAGGTATTCAGGGCGTCTACGAGCAGTACTTC CASSQGIQGVYEQYF
TRBJ2-7 TRBV5-4 TRBD1 - TGTGCCAGCAGCCAAGGACTCGGGACAGGCTACGAGCAGTACTTC CASSQGLGTGYEQYF
TRBJ2-2 TRBV5-1 TRBD2 - TGCGCCAGCAGCTTGCCTGGGACTAGCGGGAGAACCGGGGAGCTGTTTTTT CASSLPGTSGRTGELFF
TRBJ2-4 TRBV27 TRBD1 - TGTGCCAGCAGTTCCCAGGGGGCTGGCAAAAACATTCAGTACTTC CASSSQGAGKNIQYF
TRBJ2-3 TRBV5-1 TRBD2 - TGCGCCAGCAGCTTACAGCGGGATGATACGCAGTATTTT CASSLQRDDTQYF
TRBJ1-1 TRBV30 - - TGTGCCTGGAAAATCCTTAGACCGCCCAGGGAGGAAGACACTGAAGCTTTCTTT CAWKILRPPREEDTEAFF
TRBJ2-2 TRBV7-9 - - TGTGCCAGCAGCCGAGGGACCGAGCGTGGCGGGGAGCTGTTTTTT CASSRGTERGGELFF
TRBJ2-7 TRBV28 TRBD2 - TGTGCCAGCAACTTGGGACTAGCGGGAGTTAGCGAGCAGTACTTC CASNLGLAGVSEQYF
TRBJ2-3 TRBV7-9 - - TGTGCCAGCAGCCCTAAAAAGCGGTACACAGATACGCAGTATTTT CASSPKKRYTDTQYF
TRBJ1-5 TRBV10-2 - - TGCGCCAGCAAGCCCCAGGAGGGCCAGCCCCAGCATTTT CASKPQEGQPQHF
TRBJ1-1 TRBV6-1 - - TGTGCCAGCGCCGTGGTTGGAACTGAAGCTTTCTTT CASAVVGTEAFF
TRBJ1-1 TRBV6-4 - - TGTGCCAGCAGTGACTCGATGGGGGGCGGGCACCATGAAGCTTTCTTT CASSDSMGGGHHEAFF
TRBJ2-3 TRBV11-2 TRBD1 - TGTGCCAGCAGCCGCGACAGGGCTAGCACAGATACGCAGTATTTT CASSRDRASTDTQYF
TRBJ1-5 TRBV2 - - TGTGCCAGCAGTCGGAGAGAGGGTCTAGGTCAGCCCCAGCATTTT CASSRREGLGQPQHF
TRBJ1-1 TRBV7-8 - - TGTGCCAGCAGCTTAGGGCTGGGAGACACTGAAGCTTTCTTT CASSLGLGDTEAFF
TRBJ1-2 TRBV15 - - TGTGCCACCAGCAGAGATAGGGGGAACTATGGCTACACCTTC CATSRDRGNYGYTF
TRBJ2-1 TRBV18 - - TGTGCCAGCTCACCGCCGCGATCAATTAATGAGCAGTTCTTC CASSPPRSINEQFF
TRBJ2-2 TRBV9 - - TGTGCCAGCAGCTTTTCAGGGGAAGGCACCGGGGAGCTGTTTTTT CASSFSGEGTGELFF
TRBJ2-7 TRBV7-3 TRBD2 - TGTGCCAGCAGCCCCCGAACTAGCGGAACATCCTACGAGCAGTACTTC CASSPRTSGTSYEQYF
TRBJ2-5 TRBV4-1 - - TGCGCCAGCAGCCAAGATCTGTTCATGGCAGAAGAGACCCAGTACTTC CASSQDLFMAEETQYF
TRBJ2-2 TRBV4-1 TRBD2 - TGCGCCAGTCGGAGTGGACTAGCGATCCCCGGGGAGCTGTTTTTT CASRSGLAIPGELFF
TRBJ1-1 TRBV7-2 - - TGTGCCAGCAGCTTAGCGCGAAAGGGGCCGAGCACTGAAGCTTTCTTT CASSLARKGPSTEAFF
TRBJ2-5 TRBV11-2 TRBD1 - TGTGCCAGCAGCCTCGGCGGGACAGGGAGGCGGGAGACCCAGTACTTC CASSLGGTGRRETQYF
TRBJ1-2 TRBV25-1 - - TGTGCCAGCAGTGGAGGCAGCTATGGCTACACCTTC CASSGGSYGYTF
TRBJ2-1 TRBV5-1 - - TGCGCCAGCAGCCCTCAATGGGGGGAGTGGGGGAATGAGCAGTTCTTC CASSPQWGEWGNEQFF
TRBJ2-7 TRBV10-3 TRBD2 - TGTGCCATCAAGCGGGAGGAGGGGTCCTACGAGCAGTACTTC CAIKREEGSYEQYF
TRBJ2-1 TRBV5-1 - - TGCGCCAGCAGCTTGAATGTAAACAATGAGCAGTTCTTC CASSLNVNNEQFF
TRBJ2-7 TRBV28 TRBD2 once TGTGCCAGCAGTTCGACTCGGACTAGCGGGAGAGGCGAGCAGTACTTC CASSSTRTSGRGEQYF
TRBJ2-7 TRBV6-5 TRBD1 - TGTGCCAGCAGCCGGACAGGGGGTTCATACGAGCAGTACTTC CASSRTGGSYEQYF
TRBJ1-4 TRBV14 - - TGTGCCAGCAGCCAACAGCCGGCGGGCGGGCTGTTTTTT CASSQQPAGGLFF
TRBJ2-7 TRBV6-5 TRBD2 - TGTGCCAGCAGTTACTTTAGTTCGGGAGGGTTCGGCGAGCAGTACTTC CASSYFSSGGFGEQYF
TRBJ2-2 TRBV7-9 TRBD2 once TGTGCCACCGAGACTAGCGGGACCGTCGGGGAGCTGTTTTTT CATETSGTVGELFF
TRBJ2-1 TRBV19 TRBD2 - TGTGCCAGTAGTACCCAGCCGGGGAGGGGTGAGCAGTTCTTC CASSTQPGRGEQFF
TRBJ2-7 TRBV5-1 TRBD1 - TGCGCCAGCAGCTCCCCCGGGACAGGCACCTACGAGCAGTACTTC CASSSPGTGTYEQYF
TRBJ2-3 TRBV5-1 - - TGCGCCAGCAGACTAGGGACCACAGATACGCAGTATTTT CASRLGTTDTQYF
TRBJ1-1 TRBV5-5 - - TGTGCCAGCAGCTTGAACAAGAACACTGAAGCTTTCTTT CASSLNKNTEAFF
TRBJ2-6 TRBV7-6 - - TGTGCCAGCAGTCTCGAGTGGGGGTCCGGGGCCAACGTCCTGACTTTC CASSLEWGSGANVLTF
TRBJ2-3 TRBV10-3 - - TGTGCCATCAGTGAAAGTAGTGCAGATACGCAGTATTTT CAISESSADTQYF
TRBJ2-1 TRBV15 TRBD1 - TGTGCCACCAGCAGGGGGACAGGGGGCTACAATGAGCAGTTCTTC CATSRGTGGYNEQFF
TRBJ2-7 TRBV19 TRBD2 - TGTGCCAGTAGTAGGGGACTAGCGGGAGCTGCCTACGAGCAGTACTTC CASSRGLAGAAYEQYF
TRBJ2-5 TRBV25-1 - - TGTGCCAGCAGTGAAATGGGAACTACAATTAGTTGGAGACTCCAGTACTTC CASSEMGTTISWRLQYF
TRBJ2-3 TRBV5-4 - - TGTGCCAGCAGCTTGGGAATCGGAGATACGCAGTATTTT CASSLGIGDTQYF